Described below is a single T cell receptor (beta chain) sequence and its context. V dropped 4 bases and J dropped 1 base, with 4 bases sitting between them. Germline V gene data show CDR1 as MNHNY and CDR2 as SVGAGI (reference sequence). CDR3 size: 12 residues. The data were produced by immunoSEQ multiplex PCR, yet TCRdb's version contains in-frame clones alone and is incomplete. The profile shows some 40,000 clones, more than 85% of them singletons. The data stem from a study of T cell changes during pregnancy in multiple sclerosis. Sequencing used CD8+ T cells from peripheral blood mononuclear cells, obtained in the third trimester of pregnancy. The chain links TRBV6-6 to TRBJ2-5, with no clear D. The source of this sequence is a female donor with multiple sclerosis, enrolled in a pregnancy study. CDR3 nucleotides: TGTGCCAGCAGTTTAATCCAAGAGACCCAGTACTTC. It encodes CASSLIQETQYF.